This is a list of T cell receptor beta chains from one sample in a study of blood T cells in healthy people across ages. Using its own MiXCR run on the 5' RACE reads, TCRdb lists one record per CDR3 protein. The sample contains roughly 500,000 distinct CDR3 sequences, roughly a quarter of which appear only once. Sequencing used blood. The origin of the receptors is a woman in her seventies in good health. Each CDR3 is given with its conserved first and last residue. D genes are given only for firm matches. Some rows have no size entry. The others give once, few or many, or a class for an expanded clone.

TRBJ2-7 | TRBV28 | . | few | CASYTDSYEQYF | TGTGCCAGCTACACGGACTCCTACGAGCAGTACTTC
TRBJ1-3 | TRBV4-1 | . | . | CASSQGEAGNTIYF | TGCGCCAGCAGCCAAGGGGAAGCGGGAAACACCATATATTTT
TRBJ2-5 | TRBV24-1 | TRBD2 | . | CATSDPIAGSQETQYF | TGTGCCACCAGTGATCCGATAGCGGGGAGCCAAGAGACCCAGTACTTC
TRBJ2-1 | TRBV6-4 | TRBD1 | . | CASSLRDSRSNEQFF | TGTGCCAGCAGCCTCCGGGACAGCAGGTCCAATGAGCAGTTCTTC
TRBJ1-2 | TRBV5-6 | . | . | CASSLNPADYGYTF | TGTGCCAGCAGCTTGAATCCCGCAGACTATGGCTACACCTTC
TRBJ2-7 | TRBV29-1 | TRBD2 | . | CSVEGVGGNDEQYF | TGCAGCGTTGAAGGGGTGGGAGGGAATGACGAGCAGTACTTC
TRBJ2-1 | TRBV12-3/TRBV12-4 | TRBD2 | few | CASLTSGGSYNEQFF | TGTGCCAGCCTGACTAGCGGGGGGTCCTACAATGAGCAGTTCTTC
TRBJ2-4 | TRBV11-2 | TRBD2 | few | CASSLSGGAGKNIQYF | TGTGCCAGCAGCCTGAGCGGGGGGGCCGGAAAAAACATTCAGTACTTC
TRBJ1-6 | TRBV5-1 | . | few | CASSLTGQVSPLHF | TGCGCCAGCAGCTTGACCGGACAAGTGTCACCCCTCCACTTT
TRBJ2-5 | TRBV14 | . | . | CASSQDRLTPRETQYF | TGTGCCAGCAGCCAAGATCGGTTGACCCCTCGGGAGACCCAGTACTTC
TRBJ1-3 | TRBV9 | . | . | CASSPYDAGSGNTIYF | TGTGCCAGCAGCCCGTACGACGCCGGGAGTGGAAACACCATATATTTT
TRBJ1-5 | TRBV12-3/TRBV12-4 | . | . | CASSFSNSNQPQHF | TGTGCCAGCAGTTTTAGTAACAGCAATCAGCCCCAGCATTTT
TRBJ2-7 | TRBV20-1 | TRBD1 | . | CSARRDWDRGSYEQYF | TGCAGTGCCCGGCGGGATTGGGACAGGGGCAGTTACGAGCAGTACTTC
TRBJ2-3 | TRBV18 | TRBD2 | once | CASSPPTSGVSTDTQYF | TGTGCCAGCTCACCACCCACTAGCGGGGTTAGCACAGATACGCAGTATTTT
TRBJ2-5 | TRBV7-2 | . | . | CASSLGPTSLRETQYF | TGTGCCAGCAGCTTAGGGCCCACTAGTTTACGGGAGACCCAGTACTTC
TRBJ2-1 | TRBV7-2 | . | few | CASSFPVGGPSYNEQFF | TGTGCCAGCAGCTTTCCCGTCGGGGGGCCCTCCTACAATGAGCAGTTCTTC
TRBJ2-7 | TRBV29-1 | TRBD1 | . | CSIGQGGEQYF | TGCAGCATTGGACAGGGGGGCGAGCAGTACTTC
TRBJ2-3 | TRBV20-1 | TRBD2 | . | CSAEAGVTDTQYF | TGCAGTGCTGAAGCGGGGGTCACAGATACGCAGTATTTT
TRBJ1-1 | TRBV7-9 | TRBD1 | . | CASSLTGPTEAFF | TGTGCCAGCAGCCTGACAGGGCCCACTGAAGCTTTCTTT
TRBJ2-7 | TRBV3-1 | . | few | CASSHGPYEQYF | TGTGCCAGCAGCCACGGACCGTACGAGCAGTACTTC
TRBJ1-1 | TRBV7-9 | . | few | CASSLGFTTVLEAFF | TGTGCCAGCAGTCTCGGCTTTACGACTGTTTTAGAAGCTTTCTTT
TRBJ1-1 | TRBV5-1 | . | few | CASRVQGITEAFF | TGCGCCAGCCGGGTTCAGGGAATCACTGAAGCTTTCTTT
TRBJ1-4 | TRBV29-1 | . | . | CSARNEKLFF | TGCAGCGCAAGAAATGAAAAACTGTTTTTT
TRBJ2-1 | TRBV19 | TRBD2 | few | CASKELAGNQQFF | TGTGCCAGTAAGGAGCTAGCGGGAAACCAGCAGTTCTTC
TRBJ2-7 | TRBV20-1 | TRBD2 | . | CSARELAGVPPYEQYF | TGCAGTGCTAGAGAACTAGCGGGGGTTCCCCCCTACGAGCAGTACTTC
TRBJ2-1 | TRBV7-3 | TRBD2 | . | CASSLSPAGYNEQFF | TGTGCCAGCAGCTTAAGTCCAGCGGGGTACAATGAGCAGTTCTTC
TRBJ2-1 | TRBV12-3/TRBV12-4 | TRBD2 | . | CASSPRGGRGIYNEQFF | TGTGCCAGCAGTCCGCGCGGGGGGCGGGGAATATACAATGAGCAGTTCTTC
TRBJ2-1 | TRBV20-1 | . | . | CSAIDPYGYNEQFF | TGCAGTGCTATAGACCCGTATGGATACAATGAGCAGTTCTTC
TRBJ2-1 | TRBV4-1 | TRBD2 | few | CASSPAGGYSEQFF | TGCGCCAGCAGCCCGGCGGGGGGGTATAGTGAGCAGTTCTTC
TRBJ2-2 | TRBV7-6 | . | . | CASTYQNRQMNTGELFF | TGTGCCAGCACCTACCAGAACCGACAGATGAACACCGGGGAGCTGTTTTTT
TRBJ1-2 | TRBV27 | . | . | CASSAGQTNYGYTF | TGTGCCAGCAGCGCAGGACAGACTAACTATGGCTACACCTTC
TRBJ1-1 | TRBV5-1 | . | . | CASSLENGNTEAFF | TGCGCCAGCAGCTTGGAGAACGGCAACACTGAAGCTTTCTTT
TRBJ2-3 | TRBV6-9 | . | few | CASSRRLRAVVTDTQYF | TGTGCCAGCAGTCGACGACTCCGGGCGGTCGTCACAGATACGCAGTATTTT
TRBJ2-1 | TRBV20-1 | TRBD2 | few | CSARDLTRVAGGTYNEQFF | TGCAGTGCTAGAGATCTGACCCGGGTAGCGGGGGGAACTTACAATGAGCAGTTCTTC
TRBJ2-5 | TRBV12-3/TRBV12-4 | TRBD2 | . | CASGLAGERETQYF | TGTGCCAGCGGACTAGCGGGGGAGCGAGAGACCCAGTACTTC
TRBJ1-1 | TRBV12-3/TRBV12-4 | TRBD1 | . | CASIRTGGNTEAFF | TGTGCCAGCATCCGGACAGGGGGAAACACTGAAGCTTTCTTT
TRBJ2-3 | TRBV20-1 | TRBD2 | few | CSALGGAGGKSDTQYF | TGCAGTGCTCTAGGGGGAGCGGGGGGCAAGTCAGATACGCAGTATTTT
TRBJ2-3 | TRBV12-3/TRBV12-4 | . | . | CASRRGRTDTQYF | TGTGCCAGCAGACGAGGAAGAACAGATACGCAATATTTT
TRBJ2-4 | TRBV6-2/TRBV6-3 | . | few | CASSYERGSNKNIRYF | TGTGCCAGCAGTTACGAGAGGGGCTCGAACAAAAACATTCGGTACTTC
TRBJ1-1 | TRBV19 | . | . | CASIKRGRGNTEAFF | TGTGCCAGTATAAAAAGGGGAAGAGGGAACACTGAAGCTTTCTTT
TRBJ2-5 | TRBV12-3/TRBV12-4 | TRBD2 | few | CASSLRWSSGGRETQYF | TGTGCCAGCAGTTTAAGGTGGTCTAGCGGGGGGCGAGAGACCCAGTACTTC
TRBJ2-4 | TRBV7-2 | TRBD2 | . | CASSSGLAGGAKNIQYF | TGTGCCAGCAGCTCGGGACTAGCGGGAGGAGCCAAAAACATTCAGTACTTC
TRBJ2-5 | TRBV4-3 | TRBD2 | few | CASSQSRTSGRSQYF | TGCGCCAGCAGCCAATCCCGGACTAGCGGAAGGTCCCAGTACTTC
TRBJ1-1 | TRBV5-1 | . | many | CASSLDGTNTEAFF | TGCGCCAGCAGCTTGGACGGTACGAACACTGAAGCTTTCTTT
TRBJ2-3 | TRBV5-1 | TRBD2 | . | CASSLGGLAGSDTQYF | TGCGCCAGCAGCTTAGGAGGACTAGCGGGGTCAGATACGCAGTATTTT
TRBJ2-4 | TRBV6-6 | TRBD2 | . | CASGAGGWEAKNIQYF | TGTGCCAGCGGAGCGGGGGGTTGGGAGGCCAAAAACATTCAGTACTTC
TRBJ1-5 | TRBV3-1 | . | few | CASSQAQGHSNQPQHF | TGTGCCAGCAGCCAAGCCCAGGGGCACAGCAATCAGCCCCAGCATTTT
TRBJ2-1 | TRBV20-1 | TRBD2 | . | CSAIGLAGDNEQFF | TGCAGTGCAATCGGACTAGCGGGGGACAATGAGCAGTTCTTC
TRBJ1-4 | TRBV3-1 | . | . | CASSQKVGTVNEKLFF | TGTGCCAGCAGCCAAAAAGTGGGGACTGTGAATGAAAAACTGTTTTTT
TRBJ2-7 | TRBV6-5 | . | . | CASRAGTGKSYEQYF | TGTGCCAGCAGGGCCGGTACAGGGAAATCCTACGAGCAGTACTTC
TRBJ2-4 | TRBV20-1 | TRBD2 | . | CSASLMGTSGGQNIQYF | TGCAGTGCTAGCCTCATGGGAACTAGCGGGGGGCAAAACATTCAGTACTTC
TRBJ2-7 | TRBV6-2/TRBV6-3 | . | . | CASSYKMDEQYF | TGTGCCAGCAGTTACAAAATGGACGAGCAGTACTTC